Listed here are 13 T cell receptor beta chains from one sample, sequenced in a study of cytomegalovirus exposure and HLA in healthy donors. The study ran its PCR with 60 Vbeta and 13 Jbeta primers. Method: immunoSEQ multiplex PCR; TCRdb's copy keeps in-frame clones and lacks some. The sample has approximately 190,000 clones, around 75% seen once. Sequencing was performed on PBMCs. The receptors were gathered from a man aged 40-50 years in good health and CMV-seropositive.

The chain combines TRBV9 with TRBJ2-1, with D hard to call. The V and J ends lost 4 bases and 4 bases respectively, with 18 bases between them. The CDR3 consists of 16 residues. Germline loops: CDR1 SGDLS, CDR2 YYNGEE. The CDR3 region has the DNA TGTGCCAGCAGCCCCCGTCAGGCAGGTCCTTACAATGAGCAGTTCTTC. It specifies CASSPRQAGPYNEQFF.

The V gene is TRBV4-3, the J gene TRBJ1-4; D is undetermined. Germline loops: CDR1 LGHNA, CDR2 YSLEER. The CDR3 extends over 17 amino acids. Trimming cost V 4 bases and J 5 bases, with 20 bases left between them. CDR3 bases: TGCGCCAGCAGCCGAATTTGGGAGGAGGGTGGGAATGAAAAACTGTTTTTT. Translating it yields CASSRIWEEGGNEKLFF.

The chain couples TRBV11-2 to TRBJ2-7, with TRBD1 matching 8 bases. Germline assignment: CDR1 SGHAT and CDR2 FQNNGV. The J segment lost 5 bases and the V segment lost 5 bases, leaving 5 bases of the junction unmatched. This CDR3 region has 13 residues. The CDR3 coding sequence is TGTGCCAGCAGCCCGGGACAGGTAGACGAGCAGTACTTC. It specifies CASSPGQVDEQYF.

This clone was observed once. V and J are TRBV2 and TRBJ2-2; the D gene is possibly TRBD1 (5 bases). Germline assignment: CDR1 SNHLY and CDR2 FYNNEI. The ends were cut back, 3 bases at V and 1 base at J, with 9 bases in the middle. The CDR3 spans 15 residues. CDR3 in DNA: TGTGCCAGCAGTGATATAACAGGGAACACCGGGGAGCTGTTTTTT. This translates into CASSDITGNTGELFF.

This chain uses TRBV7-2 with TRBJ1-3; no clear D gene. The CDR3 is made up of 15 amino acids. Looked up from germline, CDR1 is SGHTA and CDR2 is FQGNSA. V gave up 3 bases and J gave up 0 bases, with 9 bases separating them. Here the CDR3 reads CASSFPNPSGNTIYF. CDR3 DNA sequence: TGTGCCAGCAGCTTCCCAAATCCCTCTGGAAACACCATATATTTT.

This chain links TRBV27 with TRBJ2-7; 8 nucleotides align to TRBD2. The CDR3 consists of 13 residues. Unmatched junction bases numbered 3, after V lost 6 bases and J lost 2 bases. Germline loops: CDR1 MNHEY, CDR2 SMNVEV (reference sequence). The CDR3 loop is CASRRGGTYEQYF. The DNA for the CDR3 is TGTGCCAGCAGACGCGGGGGGACCTACGAGCAGTACTTC.

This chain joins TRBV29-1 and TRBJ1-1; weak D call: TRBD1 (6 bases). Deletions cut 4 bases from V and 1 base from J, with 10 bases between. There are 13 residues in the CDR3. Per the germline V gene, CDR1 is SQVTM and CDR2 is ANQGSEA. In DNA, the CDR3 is TGCAGCGTTGCCTCGGGACAGAACACTGAAGCTTTCTTT. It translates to CSVASGQNTEAFF.

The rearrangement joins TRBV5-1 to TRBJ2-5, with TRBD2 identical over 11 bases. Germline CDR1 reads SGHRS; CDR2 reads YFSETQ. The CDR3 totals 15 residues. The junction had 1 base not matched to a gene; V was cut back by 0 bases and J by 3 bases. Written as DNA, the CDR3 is TGCGCCAGCAGCTTGGTACTAGCGGGGGAAGAGACCCAGTACTTC. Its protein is CASSLVLAGEETQYF.

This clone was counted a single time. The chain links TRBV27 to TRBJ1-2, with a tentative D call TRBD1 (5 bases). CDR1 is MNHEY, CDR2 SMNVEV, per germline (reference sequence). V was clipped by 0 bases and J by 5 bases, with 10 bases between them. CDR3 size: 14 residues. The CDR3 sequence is CASSLSGGGYGYTF. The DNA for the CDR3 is TGTGCCAGCAGTTTATCCGGGGGGGGATATGGCTACACCTTC.

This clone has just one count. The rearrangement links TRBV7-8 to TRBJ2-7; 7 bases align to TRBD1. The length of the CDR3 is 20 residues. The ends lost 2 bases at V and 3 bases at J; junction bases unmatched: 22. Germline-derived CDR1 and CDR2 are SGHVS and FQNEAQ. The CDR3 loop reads CASSLRPGQRNDNTYYEQYF. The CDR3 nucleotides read TGTGCCAGCAGCTTAAGGCCGGGACAGAGAAACGATAATACCTACTACGAGCAGTACTTC.

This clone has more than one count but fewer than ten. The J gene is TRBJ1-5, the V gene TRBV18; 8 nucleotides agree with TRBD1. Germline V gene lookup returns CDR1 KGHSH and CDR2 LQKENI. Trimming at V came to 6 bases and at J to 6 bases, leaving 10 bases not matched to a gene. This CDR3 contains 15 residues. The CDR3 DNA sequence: TGTGCCAGCTCCCGCATCCGGGACAGGTCTCAGCCCCAGCATTTT. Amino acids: CASSRIRDRSQPQHF.

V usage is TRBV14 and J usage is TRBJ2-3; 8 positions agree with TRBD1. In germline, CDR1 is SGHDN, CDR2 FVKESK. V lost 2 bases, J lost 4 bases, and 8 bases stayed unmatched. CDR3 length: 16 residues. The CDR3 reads CASSQRKRQGPDTQYF. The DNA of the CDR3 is TGTGCCAGCAGCCAACGTAAGAGACAGGGGCCAGATACGCAGTATTTT.

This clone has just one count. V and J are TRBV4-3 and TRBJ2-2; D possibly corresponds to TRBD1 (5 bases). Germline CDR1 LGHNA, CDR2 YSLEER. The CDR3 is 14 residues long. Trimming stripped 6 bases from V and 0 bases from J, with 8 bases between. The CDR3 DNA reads TGCGCCAGCAGATGGACAACGAACACCGGGGAGCTGTTTTTT. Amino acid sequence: CASRWTTNTGELFF.